This T cell receptor beta chain was profiled in a study of OX40 agonist ivuxolimab in advanced cancers. This clone was counted only a few times. Per the germline V gene, CDR1 is WNHNN and CDR2 is SYGVQD (reference sequence). This CDR3 comprises 11 residues. V was clipped by 4 bases and J by 6 bases, with 7 bases between them. The data were produced by immunoSEQ multiplex PCR, yet TCRdb's version contains in-frame clones alone and is incomplete. This sample has roughly 70,000 clones, with about four fifths found just once. The chain joins TRBV10-1 to TRBJ2-7; no definite D call. Sequenced material: CD4+ or CD8+ T cells sorted from blood, taken in a trial of the OX40 agonist ivuxolimab. This TCR derives from an adult with an advanced solid tumor such as melanoma, head and neck, liver or kidney cancer. DNA for the CDR3: TGCGCCAGCAGTGCGCGGTGCGAGCAGTACGTC. Protein: CASSARCEQYV.